Following are 16 T cell receptor beta chains from one sample sequenced in a study of blood T cell repertoires in COVID-19. Profiling relied on immunoSEQ multiplex PCR, and the TCRdb table lists in-frame clones only, not all of them. Counted here are 110,000 to 150,000 clones, around three quarters occurring once; the ten biggest clones make up around 4.4%. The sequenced sample was peripheral blood. Every receptor here comes from a man aged 55 to 69 with acute or convalescent COVID-19.

The J gene is TRBJ2-7, the V gene TRBV4-2; perhaps TRBD2 as D (6 bases). The CDR3 contains 14 residues. From germline, CDR1 is LGHNA and CDR2 YNFKEQ. The V gene lost 3 bases and the J gene lost 3 bases, with 12 bases spanning the gap. The chain's CDR3 is CASSHQGLVYEQYF. CDR3 sequence (DNA): TGTGCCAGCAGCCACCAGGGACTCGTCTACGAGCAGTACTTC.

J is TRBJ2-5 and V is TRBV19, with D unresolved. Germline CDR1 reads LNHDA; CDR2 reads SQIVND (reference sequence). The V gene lost 4 bases and the J gene lost 3 bases, with 6 bases spanning the gap. The CDR3 sequence is 12 residues long. The CDR3 region has the DNA TGTGCCAGTAGTACCCTAAAAGAGACCCAGTACTTC. Encoded protein: CASSTLKETQYF.

This sequence joins TRBV9 and TRBJ1-2; D unresolved. Trimming left V 0 bases short and J 7 bases short, with 13 bases between. Looked up from germline, CDR1 is SGDLS and CDR2 is YYNGEE. This CDR3 region has 14 residues. CDR3 in DNA: TGTGCCAGCAGCGTAGGCGGGAATCACATTGGCTACACCTTC. Residues: CASSVGGNHIGYTF.

The chain uses TRBV19 and TRBJ2-2, with 14 bases aligning to TRBD2. Germline-derived CDR1 and CDR2 are LNHDA and SQIVND (reference sequence). The length of the CDR3 is 16 residues. The trim removed 6 bases at V and 0 bases at J, leaving 0 bases unmatched. CDR3 sequence: CASRGLAGANTGELFF. The CDR3 bases are TGTGCCAGTAGGGGACTAGCGGGAGCGAACACCGGGGAGCTGTTTTTT. Based on the CDR3 plus reference TRBV19 and TRBJ2-2, the full variable domain is DGGITQSPKYLFRKEGQNVTLSCEQNLNHDAMYWYRQDPGQGLRLIYYSQIVNDFQKGDIAEGYSVSREKKESFPLTVTSAQKNPTAFYLCASRGLAGANTGELFFGEGSRLTVL.

V usage is TRBV7-5 and J usage is TRBJ2-4; no DNA check was done on the table's D call, TRBD2. TRBV7-5 is a documented pseudogene. CDR3 size: 14 residues. In DNA form, the CDR3 reads TGTGTCAGAGGCCCGAGAGGGACCAAAAACATTCAGTACTTC. It is translated as CVRGPRGTKNIQYF.

As DNA, the CDR3 is TGTGCCATCAGTGAGTCGGGGGGACTAGCCGTTTATCGTCAGTTCTTC. Its protein product is CAISESGGLAVYRQFF. The rearrangement joins TRBV10-3 to TRBJ2-1; TRBD2 matches 9 bases. J was trimmed by 13 bases and V by 0 bases; bases with no gene match: 13. Germline V gene lookup returns CDR1 ENHRY and CDR2 SYGVKD. The CDR3 covers 16 residues.

This rearrangement joins TRBV15 to TRBJ2-2; 14 bases fit TRBD2. The CDR3 has 20 residues. The germline CDR1 and CDR2 sequences are LNHNV and YYDKDF (reference sequence). The V segment lost 0 bases and the J segment 3 bases; nucleotides outside the gene matches: 9. The DNA of the CDR3 is TGTGCCACCAGCAGAGACCGACTAGCGGGAGGGCCGCTGCACACCGGGGAGCTGTTTTTT. It specifies CATSRDRLAGGPLHTGELFF.

The chain is built from TRBV19 and TRBJ2-1; 9 bases map to TRBD1. The V and J ends lost 6 bases and 2 bases, in that order; junction bases with no gene match: 8. The length of the CDR3 is 16 residues. In germline, CDR1 is LNHDA, CDR2 SQIVND (reference sequence). The CDR3 DNA sequence: TGTGCCAGTAGGAAGGGGACAGGGAACCCCTACAATGAGCAGTTCTTC. It yields the protein CASRKGTGNPYNEQFF.

The chain carries TRBV11-1 and TRBJ2-7; possibly TRBD1 for D (6 bases). This CDR3 is built from 14 residues. Germline CDR1 and CDR2: SGHAT and FQDESV (reference sequence). Trimming left V 3 bases short and J 0 bases short, with 9 bases between. The CDR3 DNA sequence: TGTGCCAGCAGCTTCCAGGGGAGCTCCTACGAGCAGTACTTC. Protein sequence: CASSFQGSSYEQYF.

The DNA of the CDR3 is TGTGCCAGCAAACTAGCGGGAGGGCTCGAGACCCGCACAGATACGCAGTATTTT. Translation gives CASKLAGGLETRTDTQYF. The genes are TRBV7-2 and TRBJ2-3; 13 nucleotides agree with TRBD2. CDR1 is SGHTA and CDR2 is FQGNSA in the germline V gene. V gave up 7 bases and J gave up 1 base; unmatched junction bases: 11. CDR3 length: 18 amino acids.

This clone is a singleton in its sample. DNA of the CDR3: TGTGCCAGCATCTCGGACAGGGACGATGGCTACACCTTC. It is translated as CASISDRDDGYTF. The chain uses TRBV6-5 and TRBJ1-2; 8 nucleotides match TRBD1. This CDR3 comprises 13 residues. Germline assignment: CDR1 MNHEY and CDR2 SVGAGI. V lost 7 bases to trimming and J lost 6 bases; unmatched junction nucleotides: 7.

This chain links TRBV3-1 (or the pseudogene TRBV3-2) with TRBJ1-3; D unclear. Germline V lookup: CDR1 LGHDT, CDR2 YNNKEL (reference sequence). The CDR3 length is 14 residues. Deletions cut 2 bases from V and 1 base from J, with 6 bases between. The CDR3, as DNA: TGTGCCAGCAGCCAAAGAGGGTCTGGAAACACCATATATTTT. It yields the protein CASSQRGSGNTIYF.

As concerns this clone: At one boundary the junction diverges from the germline segment, which might be a read error. The chain combines TRBV7-7 with TRBJ2-5, with 14 bases fitting TRBD2. CDR3 length: 15 residues. Germline values: CDR1 SSHAT, CDR2 FNYEAQ (reference sequence). The CDR3 region has the DNA TGTGCTAGCAGCGAGGGACTAGCGGGAGCGGAGACCCAGTACTTC. Protein: CASSEGLAGAETQYF.

The rearrangement links TRBV7-8 to TRBJ2-3; D is possibly TRBD2 (6 bases). Germline V gene sequence: CDR1 SGHVS, CDR2 FQNEAQ. Trimming pared 0 bases from V and 4 bases from J, leaving 17 bases between. This CDR3 contains 17 residues. The CDR3 reads CASSLAMAGGPSDTQYF. Here the CDR3 DNA reads TGTGCCAGCAGCTTAGCGATGGCCGGAGGGCCGTCAGATACGCAGTATTTT.

The chain is built from TRBV24-1 and TRBJ2-6; 12 bases agree with TRBD1. Germline CDR1 is KGHDR and CDR2 is SFDVKD. V shed 5 bases, J shed 2 bases, and the junction held 6 bases outside the gene matches. The CDR3 has 18 residues. CDR3 DNA: TGTGCCACCAGTGGAACCGGGACAGGGGGCGCTGGGGCCAACGTCCTGACTTTC. Protein product: CATSGTGTGGAGANVLTF.

The V gene is TRBV6-5, the J gene TRBJ1-6; no reliable D call. V lost 6 bases, J lost 8 bases, and 14 bases lay in between. The CDR3 consists of 14 residues. CDR1 is MNHEY, CDR2 SVGAGI, per germline. The CDR3 spells CASSGAGRDSPLHF. In DNA form, the CDR3 reads TGTGCCAGCAGCGGCGCAGGTAGAGATTCACCCCTCCACTTT.